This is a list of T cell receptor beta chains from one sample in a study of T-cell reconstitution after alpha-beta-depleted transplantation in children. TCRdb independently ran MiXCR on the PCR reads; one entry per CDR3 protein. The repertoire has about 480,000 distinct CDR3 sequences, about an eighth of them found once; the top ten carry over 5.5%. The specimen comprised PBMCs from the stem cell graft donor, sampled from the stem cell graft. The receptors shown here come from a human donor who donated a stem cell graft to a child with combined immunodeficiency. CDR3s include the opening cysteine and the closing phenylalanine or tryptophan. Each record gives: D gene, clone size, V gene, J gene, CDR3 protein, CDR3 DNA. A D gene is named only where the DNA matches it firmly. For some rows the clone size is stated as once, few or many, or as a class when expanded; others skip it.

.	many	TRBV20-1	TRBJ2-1	CSARVRSAEQFF	TGCAGTGCTAGAGTAAGGTCCGCTGAGCAGTTCTTC
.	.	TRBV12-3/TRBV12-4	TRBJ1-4	CASSWIGEKLFF	TGTGCCAGCAGTTGGATTGGGGAAAAACTGTTTTTT
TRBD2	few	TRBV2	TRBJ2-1	CASSPFGLVASNEQFF	TGTGCCAGCAGTCCTTTTGGACTAGTGGCCTCAAATGAGCAGTTCTTC
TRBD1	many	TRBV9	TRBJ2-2	CASSVEGTGNTGELFF	TGTGCCAGCAGCGTAGAAGGGACAGGGAACACCGGGGAGCTGTTTTTT
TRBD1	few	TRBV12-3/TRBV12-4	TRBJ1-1	CACGWTGAEAFF	TGTGCCTGCGGTTGGACAGGGGCCGAAGCTTTCTTT
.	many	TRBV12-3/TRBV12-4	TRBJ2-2	CASSLVGNTGELFF	TGTGCCAGCAGTTTAGTCGGGAACACCGGGGAGCTGTTTTTT
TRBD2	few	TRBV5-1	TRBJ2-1	CASTREGLFSEQFF	TGCGCCAGCACTCGGGAGGGCCTTTTTAGTGAGCAGTTCTTC
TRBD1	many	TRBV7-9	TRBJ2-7	CASSLDRDAYEQYF	TGTGCCAGCAGCCTCGACAGGGATGCCTACGAGCAGTACTTC
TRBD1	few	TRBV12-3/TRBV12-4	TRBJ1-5	CASSPRGQPLNSNQPQHF	TGTGCCAGCAGCCCGAGGGGACAGCCTTTGAATAGCAATCAGCCCCAGCATTTT
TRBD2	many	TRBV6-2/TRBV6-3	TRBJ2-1	CASSYGVAGVDEQFF	TGTGCCAGCAGTTACGGGGTAGCGGGGGTCGATGAGCAGTTCTTC
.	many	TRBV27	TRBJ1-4	CASSLTTNEKLFF	TGTGCCAGCAGTTTAACAACTAATGAAAAACTGTTTTTT
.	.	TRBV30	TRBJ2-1	CAWSVRLAGNEQFF	TGTGCCTGGAGTGTACGGCTGGCGGGTAATGAGCAGTTCTTC
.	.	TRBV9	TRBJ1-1	CASSVAVRNTEAFF	TGTGCCAGCAGCGTAGCTGTGCGGAACACTGAAGCTTTCTTT
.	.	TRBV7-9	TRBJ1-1	CASSPQTGLNTEAFF	TGTGCCAGCAGCCCCCAGACAGGACTAAACACTGAAGCTTTCTTT
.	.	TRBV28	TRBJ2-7	CASRPLDSASYEQYF	TGTGCCAGCAGACCCCTCGACAGCGCATCCTACGAGCAGTACTTC
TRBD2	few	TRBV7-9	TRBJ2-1	CASSLLAGNNEQFF	TGTGCCAGCAGCTTACTAGCGGGCAACAATGAGCAGTTCTTC
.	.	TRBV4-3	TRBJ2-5	CASTCRGRETQYF	TGCGCCAGCACCTGCAGGGGTCGAGAGACCCAGTACTTC
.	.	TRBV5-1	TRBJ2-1	CASSLVGADEQFF	TGCGCCAGCAGCTTGGTAGGGGCGGATGAGCAGTTCTTC
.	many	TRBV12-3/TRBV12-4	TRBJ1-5	CASSGRVGPASGQPQHF	TGTGCCAGCAGTGGACGCGTCGGACCGGCATCTGGTCAGCCCCAGCATTTT
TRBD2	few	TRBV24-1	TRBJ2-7	CATRPTLGGAVNEQYF	TGTGCCACCAGGCCAACCCTCGGGGGGGCCGTGAACGAGCAGTACTTC
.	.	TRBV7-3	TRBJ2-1	CASSLTRVAFTSYNEQFF	TGTGCCAGCAGCTTAACGAGAGTAGCCTTTACCTCCTACAATGAGCAGTTCTTC
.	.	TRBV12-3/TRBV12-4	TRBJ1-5	CASSPSGDQPQHF	TGTGCCAGCAGTCCCTCAGGGGATCAGCCCCAGCATTTT
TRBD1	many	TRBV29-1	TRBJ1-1	CSALGQGGLTEAFF	TGCAGCGCCCTGGGACAGGGGGGCTTAACTGAAGCTTTCTTT
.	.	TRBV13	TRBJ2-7	CAISLLKGVEQYF	TGTGCCATCAGCTTACTTAAAGGGGTCGAGCAGTACTTC
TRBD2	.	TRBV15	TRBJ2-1	CATSGPRGLAGGPIRLDEQFF	TGTGCCACCAGCGGGCCCAGAGGTCTAGCGGGAGGGCCGATACGACTCGATGAGCAGTTCTTC
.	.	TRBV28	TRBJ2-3	CASSFGDSRDTQYF	TGTGCCAGCAGTTTCGGTGACAGCAGAGATACGCAGTATTTT
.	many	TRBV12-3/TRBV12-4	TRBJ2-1	CASSSPSSVYNEQFF	TGTGCCAGCAGTTCCCCTTCTAGCGTCTACAATGAGCAGTTCTTC
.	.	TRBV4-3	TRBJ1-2	CASSQDLRNYGYTF	TGCGCCAGCAGCCAAGATTTAAGAAACTATGGCTACACCTTC
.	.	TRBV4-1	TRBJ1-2	CASSQSRDNNYGYTF	TGCGCCAGCAGCCAATCCCGGGACAATAACTATGGCTACACCTTC